The 25 T cell receptor beta chains below were found in one sample sequenced in a study of blood T cell repertoires in COVID-19. Generated by immunoSEQ multiplex PCR, the TCRdb table keeps only in-frame clones and is missing some. The sample contains 200,000 or so clones, approximately 80% of which appear only once. The sample consisted of peripheral blood. The source is a human donor with acute or convalescent COVID-19. The donor label of this sample is uncertain.

The chain combines TRBV28 with TRBJ2-5; 9 bases are a match to TRBD1. CDR3 size: 15 residues. Germline loops: CDR1 MDHEN, CDR2 SYDVKM. The V gene end was trimmed by 5 bases and the J gene end by 5 bases; junction bases not matched to a gene: 9. CDR3 DNA: TGTGCCAGCAGTATACAGGGGGCCCCGCGGGAGACCCAGTACTTC. This sequence encodes CASSIQGAPRETQYF. Full variable domain (remainder filled in from reference TRBV28 and TRBJ2-5): DVKVTQSSRYLVKRTGEKVFLECVQDMDHENMFWYRQDPGLGLRLIYFSYDVKMKEKGDIPEGYSVSREKKERFSLILESASTNQTSMYLCASSIQGAPRETQYFGPGTRLLVL.

This sequence joins TRBV5-4 and TRBJ2-1; maybe TRBD2 (6 bases). The germline V gene has CDR1 SGHNT and CDR2 YYREEE (reference sequence). The CDR3 length is 15 residues. Trimming removed 4 bases from V and 3 bases from J, with 14 bases in between. Written as DNA, the CDR3 is TGTGCCAGCAGCAAGAATAGCGGCGGCTACAATGAGCAGTTCTTC. It is translated as CASSKNSGGYNEQFF.

J is TRBJ2-7 and V is TRBV3-1 (or the pseudogene TRBV3-2); TRBD2 matches at 7 bases. Germline V gene data show CDR1 as LGHDT and CDR2 as YNNKEL (reference sequence). V shed 8 bases and J 2 bases; nucleotides not matched to a gene: 6. This CDR3 is 13 amino acids long. CDR3 coding DNA: TGTGCCAGCGCCTCTAGCGGCCCCTACGAGCAGTACTTC. This gives the protein CASASSGPYEQYF.

The V gene is TRBV19, the J gene TRBJ1-3; D remains unclear. CDR3 length: 14 residues. Germline V CDR1 and CDR2: LNHDA, SQIVND (reference sequence). The V end lost 2 bases, the J end lost 4 bases, and 9 bases lay between the germline ends. The CDR3: CASSIPGPGNTIYF. For the CDR3, the DNA is TGTGCCAGTAGTATACCGGGTCCGGGAAACACCATATATTTT.

In its sample, this clone was seen once. This chain links TRBV24-1 with TRBJ2-2; 11 bases match TRBD2. The length of the CDR3 is 16 residues. Germline V gives CDR1 KGHDR, CDR2 SFDVKD. V was clipped by 4 bases and J by 2 bases; unmatched bases: 2. The DNA for the CDR3 is TGTGCCACCAGTGACGGACTAGCGGGCAACACCGGGGAGCTGTTTTTT. Protein product: CATSDGLAGNTGELFF.

CDR3 nucleotide sequence: TGTGCCAGCAGGATCCCGGGACTAGGCACCGGGGAGCTGTTTTTT. Translating it yields CASRIPGLGTGELFF. V usage is TRBV6-5 and J usage is TRBJ2-2, with TRBD2 matching over 8 bases. Germline V gives CDR1 MNHEY, CDR2 SVGAGI. V was clipped by 6 bases and J by 4 bases; unmatched bases: 7. This CDR3 is built from 15 residues.

The chain joins TRBV4-1 to TRBJ2-7; D gene unclear. Germline CDR1 and CDR2: MGHRA and YSYEKL. Trimming removed 5 bases at V and 6 bases at J, with 11 bases between. CDR3 length: 12 amino acids. The CDR3 DNA follows: TGCGCCAGCAGCGAACTTGATGGCGAGCAGTACTTC. As protein: CASSELDGEQYF.

V and J are TRBV9 and TRBJ1-3, with 7 bases fitting TRBD1. CDR1 and CDR2 from the germline V gene are SGDLS and YYNGEE. The CDR3 loop spans 16 amino acids. The J segment lost 1 base and the V segment lost 0 bases, leaving 4 bases of the junction unmatched. DNA of the CDR3: TGTGCCAGCAGCGTAGGGGGACAGCTTTCTGGAAACACCATATATTTT. This translates into CASSVGGQLSGNTIYF. Drawing the rest from reference TRBV9 and TRBJ1-3, the complete variable domain is DSGVTQTPKHLITATGQRVTLRCSPRSGDLSVYWYQQSLDQGLQFLIQYYNGEERAKGNILERFSAQQFPDLHSELNLSSLELGDSALYFCASSVGGQLSGNTIYFGEGSWLTVV.

The J gene is TRBJ2-2, the V gene TRBV11-3; TRBD1 matches at 10 bases. The CDR3 spans 15 residues. V was pared by 1 base and J by 7 bases, with 3 bases of the junction left unmatched. From germline, CDR1 is SGHNT and CDR2 YENEEA. The CDR3 loop reads CASSLGQGANGELFF. The CDR3 nucleotides are TGTGCCAGCAGCTTAGGACAGGGGGCGAACGGGGAGCTGTTTTTT.

J is TRBJ2-4 and V is TRBV6-5; a possible D gene is TRBD1 (6 bases). In germline, CDR1 is MNHEY, CDR2 SVGAGI. Trimming cost V 2 bases and J 9 bases, with 17 bases left between them. This CDR3 is 15 amino acids long. CDR3 DNA: TGTGCCAGCAGTTACGTTTCTTCAGGGGCGGGCATTCAGTACTTC. Translated: CASSYVSSGAGIQYF.

The CDR3 DNA reads TGTGCCAGCAGCTTAGATGGGAAAAGGGCGGGCGAGCAGTACTTC. It translates to CASSLDGKRAGEQYF. V usage is TRBV7-6 and J usage is TRBJ2-7, with a tentative D call TRBD2 (5 bases). V lost 1 base, J lost 6 bases, and 16 bases lay in between. Germline-derived CDR1 and CDR2 are SGHVS and FNYEAQ. The CDR3 extends over 15 amino acids.

This sequence joins TRBV6-2 or TRBV6-3 and TRBJ2-7; TRBD1 aligns across 9 bases. V shed 6 bases, J shed 2 bases, and the junction held 8 bases outside the gene matches. CDR1 MNHEY and CDR2 SVGEGT come from the germline V gene. This CDR3 comprises 15 residues. The CDR3: CASSGLRTGAYEQYF. The CDR3 DNA follows: TGTGCCAGCAGCGGACTAAGGACAGGGGCCTACGAGCAGTACTTC.

The V gene is TRBV10-3, the J gene TRBJ1-1; 8 nucleotides line up with TRBD1. Germline CDR1 and CDR2: ENHRY and SYGVKD. The V and J ends lost 6 bases and 5 bases, in that order; junction bases with no gene match: 11. CDR3 length equals 15 residues. CDR3 sequence (DNA): TGTGCCATCAGCACCTCAGGGGGCCTGGAGACTGAAGCTTTCTTT. Translation: CAISTSGGLETEAFF.

This chain links TRBV9 with TRBJ2-3, with D possibly matching TRBD1 (6 bases). The germline CDR1 and CDR2 sequences are SGDLS and YYNGEE. Trimming took off 1 base at V and 5 bases at J, with 11 bases between the two ends. This CDR3 is built from 14 residues. CDR3 loop: CASSVSGQLDTQYF. The CDR3, as DNA: TGTGCCAGCAGCGTATCCGGACAGCTAGATACGCAGTATTTT.

This clone was seen just once. This chain connects TRBV2 to TRBJ1-1, with 10 bases matching TRBD1. The CDR3 is made up of 14 amino acids. Losses at the gene ends were 5 bases for V and 4 bases for J; bases not matched to a gene: 4. CDR1 is SNHLY and CDR2 is FYNNEI in the germline V gene. The CDR3 DNA reads as TGTGCCAGCAGTCCGGACAGGGGGGGCACTGAAGCTTTCTTT. Amino acids: CASSPDRGGTEAFF.

V is TRBV27 and J is TRBJ1-2; D gene ambiguous. This CDR3 has 14 amino acids. Trimming cost V 4 bases and J 4 bases, with 13 bases left between them. Germline V gives CDR1 MNHEY, CDR2 SMNVEV (reference sequence). The chain's CDR3 is CASSSSGLPYGYTF. The CDR3 nucleotides read TGTGCCAGCAGTTCGTCGGGTTTGCCCTATGGCTACACCTTC.

The gene calls are TRBV28 and TRBJ1-4; 10 bases match TRBD1. This CDR3 is built from 15 residues. Trimming took 6 bases from V and 5 from J; bases not matched to a gene: 6. Germline values: CDR1 MDHEN, CDR2 SYDVKM. CDR3 coding DNA: TGTGCCAGCAGCACCTGGACAGGGGGGAATGAAAAACTGTTTTTT. The encoded protein is CASSTWTGGNEKLFF.

The chain couples TRBV9 to TRBJ1-5; no clear D gene. This CDR3 has 15 amino acids. V lost 4 bases and J lost 0, with 11 bases in between. Germline CDR1 reads SGDLS; CDR2 reads YYNGEE. The DNA for the CDR3 is TGTGCCAGCAGCCCGGGAGGGAATAGCAATCAGCCCCAGCATTTT. Amino acid sequence: CASSPGGNSNQPQHF. Based on the CDR3 plus reference TRBV9 and TRBJ1-5, the full variable domain is DSGVTQTPKHLITATGQRVTLRCSPRSGDLSVYWYQQSLDQGLQFLIQYYNGEERAKGNILERFSAQQFPDLHSELNLSSLELGDSALYFCASSPGGNSNQPQHFGDGTRLSIL.

The genes are TRBV11-3 and TRBJ2-5; D perhaps matches TRBD2 (5 bases). V was shortened by 5 bases and J by 5 bases, with 15 bases between the two germline ends. The CDR3 sequence is 14 residues long. Germline-derived CDR1 and CDR2 are SGHNT and YENEEA. Here the CDR3 reads CASSPGGPSETQYF. The CDR3 nucleotides are TGTGCCAGCAGCCCAGGAGGTCCCTCGGAGACCCAGTACTTC.

This clone was seen a handful of times. CDR3 loop: CASSAAKIQNTEAFF. CDR3 DNA sequence: TGTGCCAGCAGCGCCGCCAAGATACAGAACACTGAAGCTTTCTTT. The rearrangement joins TRBV6-5 to TRBJ1-1; D unclear. The CDR3 is made up of 15 amino acids. The V end was cut by 6 bases, the J end by 1 base, with 15 bases between. Germline V lookup: CDR1 MNHEY, CDR2 SVGAGI.

This CDR3 reads CASSPMGLAQETQYF. The CDR3 DNA sequence: TGTGCCAGCTCACCAATGGGACTAGCGCAAGAGACCCAGTACTTC. V gene TRBV18 combines with J gene TRBJ2-5; TRBD2 matches at 10 bases. CDR1 and CDR2 (germline): KGHSH, LQKENI. The CDR3 is made up of 15 amino acids. The trim removed 2 bases at V and 2 bases at J, leaving 2 bases unmatched.

The V gene is TRBV30, the J gene TRBJ2-1; weak D call: TRBD1 (6 bases). V lost 2 bases to trimming and J lost 9 bases, with 11 bases between them. The CDR3 runs 12 residues. The germline V gene has CDR1 GTSNPN and CDR2 SVGIG (reference sequence). This CDR3 is CAWSTQGGEQFF. The CDR3 DNA reads TGTGCCTGGAGTACACAGGGCGGTGAGCAGTTCTTC.

The gene calls are TRBV11-2 and TRBJ2-1; possibly TRBD2 for D (7 bases). The germline V gene has CDR1 SGHAT and CDR2 FQNNGV. The germline V and J ends were trimmed by 7 bases and 5 bases, with 18 bases remaining between them. This CDR3 spans 15 amino acids. In DNA, the CDR3 is TGTGCCAGCAACGGGGGCGGGAGTACCCACAATGAGCAGTTCTTC. Amino acid sequence: CASNGGGSTHNEQFF.

This rearrangement joins TRBV4-3 to TRBJ2-3, with D tentatively TRBD2 (6 bases). V lost 4 bases, J lost 7 bases, and 15 bases lay in between. CDR1 is LGHNA and CDR2 is YSLEER in the germline V gene. The CDR3 loop spans 14 amino acids. The CDR3 nucleotides read TGCGCCAGCAGCCCCTCCGGAGGGCCGAATACGCAGTATTTT. This encodes CASSPSGGPNTQYF.

The chain links TRBV6-5 to TRBJ2-5, with D possibly being TRBD2 (7 bases). CDR3 length equals 14 residues. Germline CDR1 reads MNHEY; CDR2 reads SVGAGI. Deletions cut 5 bases from V and 3 bases from J, with 13 bases between. The CDR3 loop is CASSRGGGEETQYF. The CDR3 DNA is TGTGCCAGCAGTCGCGGGGGCGGGGAAGAGACCCAGTACTTC.